A single sample is the source of the 13 T cell receptor beta chains below, sequenced in a study of blood T cells in healthy people across ages (dated by TCRdb to 2013 to 2016). The library was generated by 5' RACE. The data were produced on an Illumina HiSeq 2500. A second PCR of about 6 to 12 cycles was run with a J-beta primer mix and a sample-barcoded 5' primer. TCRdb applied fastp at Q25 and MiXCR to the public reads, then kept only in-frame beta chains. Every distinct CDR3 protein forms one entry, paired with its most common genes and DNA. The sample table shows 700,000 to 850,000 distinct CDR3 sequences, and 40% to 65% are seen once. Clones ranked in the top ten supply approximately 40% of the sample. Source material: blood. Every receptor here comes from a man older than 75 in good health.

The chain joins TRBV3-1 to TRBJ2-3, with 7 bases aligning to TRBD2. The CDR3 has 16 residues. Germline trimming cut 1 base from V and 5 bases from J; bases unmatched to any gene: 9. Germline V CDR1 and CDR2: LGHDT, YNNKEL (reference sequence). The CDR3 loop reads CASSQVAGAPGDTQYF. For the CDR3, the DNA is TGTGCCAGCAGCCAAGTGGCGGGAGCCCCGGGAGATACGCAGTATTTT.

A note on this clonotype: A much larger clone is a single base away; this may be a read error. The chain couples TRBV5-6 to TRBJ2-1, with a tentative D call TRBD1 (6 bases). There are 18 residues in the CDR3. Germline V gene sequence: CDR1 SGHDT, CDR2 YYEEEE. Trimming cost V 4 bases and J 5 bases, with 25 bases left between them. CDR3 protein: CASSHDLSNRVGDNEQFF. Written as DNA, the CDR3 is TGTGCCAGCAGCCATGACCTAAGTAACAGGGTCGGGGACAATGAGCAGTTCTTC.

The rearrangement joins TRBV12-3 or TRBV12-4 to TRBJ2-1; D may be TRBD2 (5 bases). This CDR3 comprises 14 residues. Between the trimmed V and J ends, which lost 3 bases and 9 bases, there was a span of 15 bases. DNA for the CDR3: TGTGCCAGCAGTTTCCCCAATTGGGCGGGTGAGCAGTTCTTC. This sequence encodes CASSFPNWAGEQFF.

The chain links TRBV29-1 to TRBJ2-1; TRBD2 agrees at 12 bases. Germline trimming cut 7 bases from V and 8 bases from J; bases unmatched to any gene: 3. The CDR3 runs to 12 residues. Looked up from germline, CDR1 is SQVTM and CDR2 is ANQGSEA. The CDR3 DNA reads as TGCAGCGAGACTAGCGGGGGCTATGAGCAGTTCTTC. It encodes CSETSGGYEQFF.

V is TRBV9 and J is TRBJ2-3; tentatively, D is TRBD1 or TRBD2 (5 bases each). The CDR3 totals 14 residues. V was cut by 0 bases and J by 7 bases, with 12 bases left in between. Per germline, CDR1 SGDLS and CDR2 YYNGEE. The CDR3 region has the DNA TGTGCCAGCAGCGTAGGAGGGACCGGGAATACGCAGTATTTT. This translates into CASSVGGTGNTQYF.

This clonotype was counted ten times or more. The CDR3 reads CASSLVGGVSYEQYF. In nucleotides, the CDR3 is TGTGCCAGCAGCTTAGTGGGGGGAGTGTCCTACGAGCAGTACTTC. The genes are TRBV11-2 and TRBJ2-7, with D maybe TRBD2 (6 bases). The CDR3 has 15 amino acids. Germline values: CDR1 SGHAT, CDR2 FQNNGV. V dropped 1 base and J dropped 1 base, with 11 bases sitting between them.

This clonotype was seen more than once but under ten times. The chain joins TRBV7-9 to TRBJ2-7; D unresolved. CDR1 SEHNR and CDR2 FQNEAQ come from the germline V gene (reference sequence). The ends were cut back, 5 bases at V and 3 bases at J, with 8 bases in the middle. CDR3 size: 12 residues. CDR3 nucleotide sequence: TGTGCCAGCAGCCCATTAGTCTACGAGCAGTACTTC. Its translation is CASSPLVYEQYF.

This chain joins TRBV6-1 and TRBJ2-3; 13 positions match TRBD2. V shed 6 bases, J shed 5 bases, and the junction held 14 bases outside the gene matches. CDR1 and CDR2 (germline): MNHNS, SASEGT. This CDR3 contains 18 residues. The chain's CDR3 is CASRVPIGLAGDRDTQYF. CDR3 coding DNA: TGTGCCAGCAGAGTGCCCATAGGACTAGCGGGAGACAGAGATACGCAGTATTTT.

This clonotype was counted once. CDR3 bases: TGTGCCAGCAGCCAAGCAGACTTGATCAAAGAGACCCAGTACTTC. This codes for CASSQADLIKETQYF. The V call is TRBV14, the J call TRBJ2-7; D not resolved. With the DNA end fitting TRBJ2-5 better, the J assignment may be wrong. Germline CDR1 reads SGHDN; CDR2 reads FVKESK. The CDR3 runs to 15 residues.

The V call is TRBV2, the J call TRBJ2-3; a weak D match, TRBD2 (5 bases). Germline CDR1 is SNHLY and CDR2 is FYNNEI. V shed 4 bases and J shed 2 bases, with 10 bases lying between them. The CDR3 spans 14 residues. CDR3 loop: CASSGPAVTDTQYF. The CDR3 DNA is TGTGCCAGCAGTGGACCAGCGGTCACAGATACGCAGTATTTT.

This clonotype was picked up a small number of times. This chain connects TRBV7-9 to TRBJ2-3; D possibly corresponds to TRBD1 (5 bases). V lost 5 bases, J lost 0 bases, and 15 bases lay in between. This CDR3 has 16 residues. Germline-derived CDR1 and CDR2 are SEHNR and FQNEAQ (reference sequence). The CDR3: CASSPLAGISTDTQYF. DNA for the CDR3: TGTGCCAGCAGCCCTCTGGCAGGGATCAGCACAGATACGCAGTATTTT.

The chain recombines TRBV2 with TRBJ2-1; 7 bases fit TRBD1. The CDR3 is 15 amino acids. The germline CDR1 and CDR2 sequences are SNHLY and FYNNEI. J lost 0 bases, V lost 10 bases, and 9 bases had no gene match. The CDR3 DNA sequence: TGTGCCATCGCCTCGGGACAGCGCTCCTACAATGAGCAGTTCTTC. This translates into CAIASGQRSYNEQFF.

The V gene is TRBV27, the J gene TRBJ2-5; TRBD2 might be the D (6 bases). The CDR3 has 16 amino acids. The V gene lost 4 bases and the J gene lost 2 bases, with 17 bases spanning the gap. CDR1 and CDR2 (germline): MNHEY, SMNVEV (reference sequence). The CDR3 DNA reads as TGTGCCAGCAGTTCCGAGGCGGGGCAGCCACAAGAGACCCAGTACTTC. Its protein product is CASSSEAGQPQETQYF.